The rows below give T cell receptor beta chains drawn from one sample of a study of CD8 T cells in Susac syndrome. Each CDR3 protein gets one entry after TCRdb re-called the immunoSEQ multiplex PCR reads with MiXCR. Among about 150,000 distinct CDR3 sequences, just under 95% were seen once, and the ten largest hold around 0.21%. Sequenced material: CD8+ T cells from PBMCs. These receptors came from a human donor with multiple sclerosis. Both conserved end residues are part of each CDR3. A D gene is named only where the DNA matches it firmly. The size field is filled for only some rows; it gives once, few, many or a size class.

j_call v_call clone_size cdr3_length d_call cdr3_aa cdr3_nt
TRBJ1-5 TRBV11-2 . 14 . CASSLGGGIQPQHF TGTGCCAGCAGCTTAGGCGGGGGGATTCAGCCCCAGCATTTT
TRBJ2-1 TRBV5-1 . 17 TRBD2 CASSFGSGGVSYNEQFF TGCGCCAGCAGCTTTGGGAGCGGGGGGGTCTCCTACAATGAGCAGTTCTTC
TRBJ1-1 TRBV30 . 13 . CAWSVAMSTEAFF TGTGCCTGGAGTGTGGCGATGTCCACTGAAGCTTTCTTT
TRBJ2-7 TRBV9 . 15 TRBD1 CASSPQGLPPDEQYF TGTGCCAGCAGCCCACAGGGGCTACCCCCCGACGAGCAGTACTTC
TRBJ2-3 TRBV13 . 17 . CASSNEGGAGGTDTQYF TGTGCCAGCAGCAACGAAGGGGGGGCCGGGGGCACAGATACGCAGTATTTT
TRBJ2-7 TRBV20-1 once 11 . CSANGWGEQYF TGCAGTGCTAACGGGTGGGGCGAGCAGTACTTC
TRBJ2-7 TRBV27 . 12 . CASGELNYEQYF TGTGCCAGCGGGGAACTAAACTACGAGCAGTACTTC
TRBJ1-1 TRBV2 . 11 . CAIKRRTEAFF TGTGCCATCAAGAGGAGAACTGAAGCTTTCTTT
TRBJ2-2 TRBV29-1 . 14 . CSVEQGFNTGELFF TGCAGCGTTGAACAGGGGTTTAACACCGGGGAGCTGTTTTTT
TRBJ2-3 TRBV4-3 . 15 . CASSQDLMGLDTQYF TGCGCCAGCAGCCAAGATCTAATGGGACTGGATACGCAGTATTTT
TRBJ1-2 TRBV20-1 . 14 . CSASLSGLGYGYTF TGCAGTGCTAGTTTATCAGGGCTCGGCTATGGCTACACCTTC
TRBJ1-2 TRBV5-1 . 15 . CASSPRTARGGGYTF TGCGCCAGCAGCCCAAGGACAGCCCGAGGAGGGGGCTACACCTTC
TRBJ1-6 TRBV3-1 . 15 . CASSQENLSRFPLHF TGTGCCAGCAGCCAAGAGAACCTCTCTCGGTTCCCCCTCCACTTT
TRBJ2-7 TRBV10-3 . 14 TRBD2 CAISEIGGAYEQYF TGTGCCATCAGTGAGATTGGGGGGGCCTACGAGCAGTACTTC
TRBJ2-2 TRBV3-1 . 12 . CASNEEGGELFF TGTGCCAGCAACGAAGAGGGGGGGGAGCTGTTTTTT
TRBJ2-7 TRBV19 . 15 TRBD2 CASTSGAGGSYEQYF TGTGCCAGCACAAGCGGGGCCGGGGGGAGCTACGAGCAGTACTTC
TRBJ2-2 TRBV15 . 15 . CATSSSRETAGELFF TGTGCCACCAGCAGTTCCAGGGAAACGGCCGGGGAGCTGTTTTTT
TRBJ1-6 TRBV20-1 . 16 . CSASPGLSSYNSPLHF TGCAGTGCTAGCCCTGGCCTGAGCTCCTATAATTCACCCCTCCACTTT
TRBJ1-5 TRBV6-2/TRBV6-3 . 12 TRBD1 CASNYRGEPQHF TGTGCCAGCAATTACAGGGGGGAGCCCCAGCATTTT
TRBJ2-1 TRBV9 once 15 TRBD2 CASSVASGGYNEQFF TGTGCCAGCAGCGTCGCCAGCGGGGGGTACAATGAGCAGTTCTTC
TRBJ1-5 TRBV27 . 14 . CASSLAGSNQPQHF TGTGCCAGCAGTTTAGCAGGGAGCAATCAGCCCCAGCATTTT
TRBJ1-2 TRBV5-6 . 15 TRBD1 CASSPGGGPFYGYTF TGTGCCAGCAGCCCAGGGGGAGGGCCCTTTTATGGCTACACCTTC
TRBJ2-1 TRBV7-8 . 16 TRBD2 CASSIGLAGVYNEQFF TGTGCCAGCAGCATCGGACTAGCGGGGGTTTACAATGAGCAGTTCTTC
TRBJ2-7 TRBV20-1 once 14 TRBD1 CSATTGESSYEQYF TGCAGTGCCACGACAGGGGAAAGCTCCTACGAGCAGTACTTC
TRBJ1-3 TRBV20-1 once 12 . CSARDFGNTIYF TGCAGTGCTAGAGATTTCGGAAACACCATATATTTT
TRBJ1-5 TRBV19 . 18 . CASSPYRPTGPSNQPQHF TGTGCCAGTAGTCCATATCGGCCGACAGGACCGAGCAATCAGCCCCAGCATTTT
TRBJ1-6 TRBV7-9 . 15 . CASSSLSGVNSPLHF TGTGCCAGCAGCAGCTTGTCAGGGGTAAATTCACCCCTCCACTTT
TRBJ2-2 TRBV7-9 . 13 . CATSEGIAGELFF TGTGCCACCTCGGAGGGGATCGCCGGGGAGCTGTTTTTT
TRBJ2-6 TRBV6-4 . 19 . CASSPAAGSTMSGANVLTF TGTGCCTCCTCCCCCGCGGCAGGCTCTACTATGTCTGGGGCCAACGTCCTGACTTTC
TRBJ2-1 TRBV27 . 15 TRBD1 CASSLSRTGYNEQFF TGTGCCAGCAGTTTATCCCGGACAGGTTACAATGAGCAGTTCTTC